This record looks at one T cell receptor (beta chain) sequence and its context. Its antigen is undetermined. 60 Vbeta and 13 Jbeta primers were used in PCR. In the authors' methods: A later analysis counted 80 million or so unique TCR beta chains, around 10 million shared. Generated by immunoSEQ multiplex PCR, the TCRdb table keeps only in-frame clones and is missing some. V and J calls and clone size follow that table, whereas D and trimming were derived from the DNA. The top ten clones hold roughly 6.7% of a sample with some 160,000 clones, roughly 84% of them seen once. J was trimmed by 3 bases and V by 5 bases; bases with no gene match: 5. The CDR3 has 17 residues. Germline V gene data show CDR1 as SEHNR and CDR2 as FQNEAQ (reference sequence). It was healthy bone marrow donors who served as donors. The data derive from a study of cytomegalovirus exposure and HLA in healthy donors. General study points: Researchers reported in a later analysis that a missense DCLRE1C variant was tied to TCR beta V- and J-gene trimming. Later work associated fewer than 20,000 TCR beta sequences with HLA alleles at 0.05 false discovery rate.

The material sequenced was PBMCs. The TCR originated in a man aged 45-60 years in good health and CMV-seropositive. The rearrangement uses TRBV7-9 and TRBJ2-1; the match to TRBD2 covers 15 bases. CDR3 in amino acids: CASSPGTSGGIYNEQFF. The CDR3 DNA reads TGTGCCAGCAGCCCAGGGACTAGCGGGGGGATCTACAATGAGCAGTTCTTC.